The 22 T cell receptor beta chains in this list originate from one sample, sequenced in a study of blood T cell repertoires in COVID-19. Only in-frame clones appear in the TCRdb table, and some are missing; sequencing was by immunoSEQ multiplex PCR. Of around 200,000 clones detected, 83% appear once; the ten largest clones hold about 2.5%. Sequencing was performed on peripheral blood. Every receptor here comes from a woman in her 40s with active or convalescent COVID-19.

V is TRBV19 and J is TRBJ1-1, with D possibly matching TRBD1 (5 bases). Germline V CDR1 and CDR2: LNHDA, SQIVND (reference sequence). The CDR3 spans 14 residues. The V end lost 8 bases, the J end lost 1 base, and 14 bases lay between the germline ends. Here the CDR3 DNA reads TGTGCCAGTTTCTCTACGGACAAGAACACTGAAGCTTTCTTT. It codes for CASFSTDKNTEAFF.

This rearrangement joins TRBV3-1 (or the pseudogene TRBV3-2) to TRBJ2-7; D perhaps matches TRBD2 (6 bases). CDR1 is LGHDT, CDR2 YNNKEL, per germline (reference sequence). This CDR3 has 17 residues. Trimming shortened V by 0 bases and J by 4 bases, and 19 bases separated the two germline ends. The DNA of the CDR3 is TGTGCCAGCAGCCAAGATAGGAGCGGGCCCCTCACTTACGAGCAGTACTTC. Encoded protein: CASSQDRSGPLTYEQYF.

Written as DNA, the CDR3 is TGTGCCAGCAGCCGGGACATCCGAAACACCGGGGAGCTGTTTTTT. Residues: CASSRDIRNTGELFF. The chain recombines TRBV2 with TRBJ2-2; D might be TRBD1 (6 bases). Trimming pared 6 bases from V and 2 bases from J, leaving 13 bases between. CDR3 length: 15 amino acids. Looked up from germline, CDR1 is SNHLY and CDR2 is FYNNEI.

J is TRBJ2-7 and V is TRBV11-2; maybe TRBD2 (5 bases). Looked up from germline, CDR1 is SGHAT and CDR2 is FQNNGV. The length of the CDR3 is 14 residues. V was trimmed by 7 bases and J by 2 bases, leaving 15 bases between them. CDR3 DNA: TGTGCCAGCAACCCCGGACTTGCAACCTACGAGCAGTACTTC. Translating it yields CASNPGLATYEQYF.

This clone was observed a handful of times. The chain uses TRBV5-5 and TRBJ1-4; 7 nucleotides match TRBD1. The CDR3 spans 14 residues. The trim removed 6 bases at V and 8 bases at J, leaving 10 bases unmatched. Germline V gene lookup returns CDR1 SGHKS and CDR2 YYEKEE (reference sequence). CDR3 in amino acids: CASNRRTGGEKLFF. The CDR3 DNA sequence: TGTGCCAGCAACCGGAGGACAGGAGGGGAAAAACTGTTTTTT.

The chain employs TRBV6-6 and TRBJ2-7; D gene ambiguous. V lost 6 bases, J lost 0 bases, and 6 bases lay in between. CDR3 size: 12 residues. Germline V gene lookup returns CDR1 MNHNY and CDR2 SVGAGI (reference sequence). DNA for the CDR3: TGTGCCAGCAGCCCGGTCTCCTACGAGCAGTACTTC. Translated, it gives CASSPVSYEQYF.

This rearrangement joins TRBV28 to TRBJ2-7; 10 bases map to TRBD2. Germline CDR1 reads MDHEN; CDR2 reads SYDVKM. This CDR3 contains 14 residues. Losses at the gene ends were 5 bases for V and 6 bases for J; bases not matched to a gene: 7. The CDR3 here is CASSSGGALPEQYF. CDR3 coding DNA: TGTGCCAGCAGTAGCGGGGGGGCCCTCCCCGAGCAGTACTTC.

The genes are TRBV4-2 and TRBJ2-3; perhaps TRBD2 as D (5 bases). Germline-derived CDR1 and CDR2 are LGHNA and YNFKEQ. Trimming cost V 3 bases and J 2 bases, with 9 bases left between them. The CDR3 sequence is 14 residues long. The CDR3 spells CASSHGSDTDTQYF. The CDR3 nucleotides read TGTGCCAGCAGCCACGGTAGCGACACAGATACGCAGTATTTT.

V gene TRBV27 combines with J gene TRBJ1-1; 9 nucleotides agree with TRBD1. The germline V gene encodes CDR1 MNHEY and CDR2 SMNVEV (reference sequence). V trimming: 6 bases; J trimming: 4 bases; junction bases outside the gene matches: 6. This CDR3 has 14 amino acids. The CDR3 nucleotides read TGTGCCAGCAGGCTTTTGACAGGGGGCACTGAAGCTTTCTTT. Amino acids: CASRLLTGGTEAFF.

This sequence joins TRBV29-1 and TRBJ1-4, with 7 bases fitting TRBD1. The V gene end was trimmed by 5 bases and the J gene end by 1 base; junction bases not matched to a gene: 1. The CDR3 loop spans 13 amino acids. Germline V lookup: CDR1 SQVTM, CDR2 ANQGSEA. CDR3 protein: CSVNRGTNEKLFF. CDR3 sequence (DNA): TGCAGCGTTAACAGGGGAACTAATGAAAAACTGTTTTTT.

The chain couples TRBV27 to TRBJ1-5; D ambiguous. CDR3 length: 13 amino acids. The germline V gene encodes CDR1 MNHEY and CDR2 SMNVEV (reference sequence). V was trimmed by 2 bases and J by 2 bases, leaving 4 bases between them. Here the CDR3 reads CASSLIGNQPQHF. The CDR3 DNA is TGTGCCAGCAGTTTAATCGGCAATCAGCCCCAGCATTTT.

This chain connects TRBV5-6 to TRBJ1-1; 8 bases are a match to TRBD1. The CDR3 covers 15 residues. The V segment lost 2 bases and the J segment 1 base; nucleotides outside the gene matches: 4. CDR1 and CDR2 (germline): SGHDT, YYEEEE. CDR3 sequence reads: CASSLRQGRNTEAFF. The DNA of the CDR3 is TGTGCCAGCAGCTTACGACAGGGGAGGAACACTGAAGCTTTCTTT.

The J gene is TRBJ2-7, the V gene TRBV19; weak D call: TRBD2 (7 bases). Looked up from germline, CDR1 is LNHDA and CDR2 is SQIVND (reference sequence). V shed 1 base and J shed 5 bases, with 12 bases lying between them. The CDR3 runs 14 residues. The CDR3 loop is CASSIAGRGHEQYF. CDR3 nucleotide sequence: TGTGCCAGTAGTATAGCCGGGCGGGGGCACGAGCAGTACTTC.

The V gene is TRBV19, the J gene TRBJ2-1; tentatively, D is TRBD1 (5 bases). This CDR3 has 17 residues. Trimming stripped 3 bases from V and 2 bases from J, with 17 bases between. Germline V gives CDR1 LNHDA, CDR2 SQIVND (reference sequence). The CDR3 sequence: CASSIRPDRVTYNEQFF. CDR3 coding DNA: TGTGCCAGTAGTATTCGCCCTGACAGAGTCACCTACAATGAGCAGTTCTTC.

The DNA of the CDR3 is TGCGCCAGCAGCACGACAGGACGTAATGAAAAACTGTTTTTT. Protein sequence: CASSTTGRNEKLFF. V and J are TRBV5-1 and TRBJ1-4; TRBD1 is a possible D gene (6 bases). The CDR3 length is 14 residues. Germline V CDR1 and CDR2: SGHRS, YFSETQ. V gave up 4 bases and J gave up 4 bases, with 11 bases separating them.

This chain connects TRBV7-6 to TRBJ2-3; 11 bases are shared with TRBD2. Unmatched junction bases numbered 3, after V lost 1 base and J lost 3 bases. Germline V gene sequence: CDR1 SGHVS, CDR2 FNYEAQ. The CDR3 contains 16 residues. The CDR3 protein is CASSLVVAGGTDTQYF. The CDR3 bases are TGTGCCAGCAGCTTAGTTGTAGCGGGGGGGACAGATACGCAGTATTTT.

The V and J genes are TRBV9 and TRBJ2-1; 10 bases map to TRBD2. The CDR3 runs to 16 residues. V dropped 4 bases and J dropped 5; count of bases not matched to a gene: 9. Germline assignment: CDR1 SGDLS and CDR2 YYNGEE. CDR3 coding DNA: TGTGCCAGCAGCTCACACAGCGGGAGGGCTGACAATGAGCAGTTCTTC. This sequence encodes CASSSHSGRADNEQFF.

The genes are TRBV12-3 or TRBV12-4 and TRBJ2-1, with D possibly being TRBD1 (6 bases). The length of the CDR3 is 13 residues. Trimming shortened V by 6 bases and J by 3 bases, and 9 bases separated the two germline ends. Here the CDR3 reads CASRLDSYNEQFF. The DNA for the CDR3 is TGTGCCAGCAGGCTGGACAGCTACAATGAGCAGTTCTTC.

This clone was observed a few times. For the CDR3, the DNA is TGTGCCAGCAGTGAAGGCCTCTCCTACGAGCAGTACTTC. Its translation is CASSEGLSYEQYF. The gene calls are TRBV25-1 and TRBJ2-7, with D unclear. The germline CDR1 and CDR2 sequences are MGHDK and SYGVNS. The CDR3 extends over 13 amino acids. Trimming left V 2 bases short and J 0 bases short, with 5 bases between.

V is TRBV6-5 and J is TRBJ2-5; 8 positions agree with TRBD1. This CDR3 is built from 16 residues. Germline CDR1 and CDR2: MNHEY and SVGAGI. V lost 2 bases, J lost 7 bases, and 12 bases stayed unmatched. This chain's CDR3 is CASSYRGRGRPTTQYF. DNA for the CDR3: TGTGCCAGCAGTTACAGGGGCAGGGGGCGTCCTACGACCCAGTACTTC.

V usage is TRBV2 and J usage is TRBJ1-4; 7 nucleotides line up with TRBD1. Germline values: CDR1 SNHLY, CDR2 FYNNEI. The trim removed 7 bases at V and 0 bases at J, leaving 5 bases unmatched. CDR3 length equals 15 residues. In nucleotides, the CDR3 is TGTGCCAGCACATTCGGACAGGCAACTAATGAAAAACTGTTTTTT. Translating it yields CASTFGQATNEKLFF.

The rearrangement links TRBV7-9 to TRBJ1-5, with 10 bases identical to TRBD1. Per germline, CDR1 SEHNR and CDR2 FQNEAQ (reference sequence). CDR3 length: 16 residues. V gave up 0 bases and J gave up 2 bases; unmatched junction bases: 1. The CDR3 sequence is CASSLAGTGGNQPQHF. In DNA, the CDR3 is TGTGCCAGCAGCTTAGCAGGGACAGGGGGCAATCAGCCCCAGCATTTT.